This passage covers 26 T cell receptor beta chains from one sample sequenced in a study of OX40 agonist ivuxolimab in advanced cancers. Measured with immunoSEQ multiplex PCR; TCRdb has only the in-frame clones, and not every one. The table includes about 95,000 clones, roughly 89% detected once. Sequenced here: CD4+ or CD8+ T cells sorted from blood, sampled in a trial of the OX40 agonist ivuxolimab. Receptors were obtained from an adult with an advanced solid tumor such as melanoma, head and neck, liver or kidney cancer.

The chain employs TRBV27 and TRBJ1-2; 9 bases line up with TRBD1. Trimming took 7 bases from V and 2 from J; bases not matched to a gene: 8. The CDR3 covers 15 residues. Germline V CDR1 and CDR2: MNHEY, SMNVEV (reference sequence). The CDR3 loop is CASTAAGTGNYGYTF. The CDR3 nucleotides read TGTGCCAGCACCGCCGCCGGGACAGGGAACTATGGCTACACCTTC.

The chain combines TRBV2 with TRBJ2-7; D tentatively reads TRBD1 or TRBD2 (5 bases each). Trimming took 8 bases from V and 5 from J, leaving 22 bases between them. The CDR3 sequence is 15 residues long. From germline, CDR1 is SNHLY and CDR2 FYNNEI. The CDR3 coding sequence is TGTGCCAGCGAAGGACTGACAAGGGGCTTTGACGAGCAGTACTTC. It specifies CASEGLTRGFDEQYF. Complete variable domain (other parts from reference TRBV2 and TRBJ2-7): EPEVTQTPSHQVTQMGQEVILRCVPISNHLYFYWYRQILGQKVEFLVSFYNNEISEKSEIFDDQFSVERPDGSNFTLKIRSTKLEDSAMYFCASEGLTRGFDEQYFGPGTRLTVT.

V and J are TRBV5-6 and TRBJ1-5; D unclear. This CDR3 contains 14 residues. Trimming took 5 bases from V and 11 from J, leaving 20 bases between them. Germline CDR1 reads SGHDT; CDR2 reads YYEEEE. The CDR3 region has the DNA TGTGCCAGCAGGCGTATGATGGGTATATCGACCCAGCATTTT. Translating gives CASRRMMGISTQHF. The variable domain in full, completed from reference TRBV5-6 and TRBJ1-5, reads DAGVTQSPTHLIKTRGQQVTLRCSPKSGHDTVSWYQQALGQGPQFIFQYYEEEERQRGNFPDRFSGHQFPNYSSELNVNALLLGDSALYLCASRRMMGISTQHFGDGTRLSIL.

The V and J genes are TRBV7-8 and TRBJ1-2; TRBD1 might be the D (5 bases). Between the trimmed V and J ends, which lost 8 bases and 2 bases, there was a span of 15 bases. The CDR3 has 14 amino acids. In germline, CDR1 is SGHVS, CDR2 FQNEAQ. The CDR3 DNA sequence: TGTGCCAGCTCCCCTCGGGGGTTAAACTATGGCTACACCTTC. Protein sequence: CASSPRGLNYGYTF.

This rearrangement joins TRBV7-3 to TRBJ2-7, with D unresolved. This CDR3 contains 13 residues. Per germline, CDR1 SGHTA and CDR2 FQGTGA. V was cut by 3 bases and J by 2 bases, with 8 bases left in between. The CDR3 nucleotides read TGTGCCAGCAGCTTGATGGAAACCTACGAGCAGTACTTC. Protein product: CASSLMETYEQYF.

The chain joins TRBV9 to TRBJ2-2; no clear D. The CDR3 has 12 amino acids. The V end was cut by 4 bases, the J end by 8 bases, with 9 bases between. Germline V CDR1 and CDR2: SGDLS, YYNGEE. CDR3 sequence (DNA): TGTGCCAGCAGCCCGTTAGTAGGGGAGCTGTTTTTT. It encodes CASSPLVGELFF.

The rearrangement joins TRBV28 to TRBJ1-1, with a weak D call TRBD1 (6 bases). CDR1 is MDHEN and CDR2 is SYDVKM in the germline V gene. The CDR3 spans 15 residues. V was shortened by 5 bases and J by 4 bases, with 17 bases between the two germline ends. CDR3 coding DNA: TGTGCCAGCAGTCCCCGCGGCCGAGGGGGCACTGAAGCTTTCTTT. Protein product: CASSPRGRGGTEAFF.

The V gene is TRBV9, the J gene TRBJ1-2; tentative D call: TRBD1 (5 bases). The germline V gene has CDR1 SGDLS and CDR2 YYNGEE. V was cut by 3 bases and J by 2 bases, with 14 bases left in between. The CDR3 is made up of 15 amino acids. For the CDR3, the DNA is TGTGCCAGCAGCGCATGGGGGATGGGGAACTATGGCTACACCTTC. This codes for CASSAWGMGNYGYTF. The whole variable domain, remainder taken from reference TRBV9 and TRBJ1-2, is DSGVTQTPKHLITATGQRVTLRCSPRSGDLSVYWYQQSLDQGLQFLIQYYNGEERAKGNILERFSAQQFPDLHSELNLSSLELGDSALYFCASSAWGMGNYGYTFGSGTRLTVV.

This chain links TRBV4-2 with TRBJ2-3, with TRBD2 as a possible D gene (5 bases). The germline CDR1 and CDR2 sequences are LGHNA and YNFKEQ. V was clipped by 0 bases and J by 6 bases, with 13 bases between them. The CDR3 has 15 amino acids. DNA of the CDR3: TGTGCCAGCAGCCAAGACGCGAGGGCGGAGGATACGCAGTATTTT. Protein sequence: CASSQDARAEDTQYF.

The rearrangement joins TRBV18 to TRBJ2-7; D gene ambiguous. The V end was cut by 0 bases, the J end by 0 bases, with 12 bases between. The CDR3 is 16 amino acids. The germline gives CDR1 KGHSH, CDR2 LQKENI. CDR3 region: CASSPPQGPDSYEQYF. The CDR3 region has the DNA TGTGCCAGCTCACCACCCCAAGGTCCAGACTCCTACGAGCAGTACTTC.

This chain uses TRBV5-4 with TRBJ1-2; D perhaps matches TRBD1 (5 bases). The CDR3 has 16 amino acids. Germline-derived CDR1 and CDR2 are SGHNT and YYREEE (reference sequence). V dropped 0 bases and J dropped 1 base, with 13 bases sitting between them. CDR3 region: CASSLGGVSNNYGYTF. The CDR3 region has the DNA TGTGCCAGCAGCTTGGGAGGGGTTTCTAATAACTATGGCTACACCTTC.

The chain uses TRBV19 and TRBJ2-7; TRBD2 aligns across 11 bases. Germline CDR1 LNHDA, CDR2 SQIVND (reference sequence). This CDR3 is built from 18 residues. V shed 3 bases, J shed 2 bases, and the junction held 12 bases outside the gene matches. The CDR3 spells CASSIGRVTSGDTYEQYF. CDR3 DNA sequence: TGTGCCAGTAGTATTGGGAGGGTGACTAGCGGGGATACCTACGAGCAGTACTTC. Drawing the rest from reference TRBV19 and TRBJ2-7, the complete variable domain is DGGITQSPKYLFRKEGQNVTLSCEQNLNHDAMYWYRQDPGQGLRLIYYSQIVNDFQKGDIAEGYSVSREKKESFPLTVTSAQKNPTAFYLCASSIGRVTSGDTYEQYFGPGTRLTVT.

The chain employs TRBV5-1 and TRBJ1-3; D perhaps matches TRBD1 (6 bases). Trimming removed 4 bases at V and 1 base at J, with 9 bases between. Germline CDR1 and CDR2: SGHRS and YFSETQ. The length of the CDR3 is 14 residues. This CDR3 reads CASSRDISGNTIYF. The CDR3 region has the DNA TGCGCCAGCAGCCGGGACATTTCTGGAAACACCATATATTTT.

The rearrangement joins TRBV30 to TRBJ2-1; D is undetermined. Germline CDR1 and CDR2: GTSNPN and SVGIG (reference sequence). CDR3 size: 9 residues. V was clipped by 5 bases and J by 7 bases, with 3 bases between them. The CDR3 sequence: CAWGNEQFF. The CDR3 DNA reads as TGTGCCTGGGGGAATGAGCAGTTCTTC.

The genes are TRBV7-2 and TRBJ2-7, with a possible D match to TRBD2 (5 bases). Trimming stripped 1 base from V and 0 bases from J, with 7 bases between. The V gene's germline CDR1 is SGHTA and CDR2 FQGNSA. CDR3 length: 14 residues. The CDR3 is CASSLEGSSYEQYF. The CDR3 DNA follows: TGTGCCAGCAGCTTAGAAGGGAGCTCCTACGAGCAGTACTTC.

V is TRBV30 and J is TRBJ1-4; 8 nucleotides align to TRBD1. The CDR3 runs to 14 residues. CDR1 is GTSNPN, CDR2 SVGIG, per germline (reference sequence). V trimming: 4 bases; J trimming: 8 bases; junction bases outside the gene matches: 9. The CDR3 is CAWTGGAGGEKLFF. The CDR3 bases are TGTGCCTGGACAGGGGGCGCAGGCGGCGAAAAACTGTTTTTT.

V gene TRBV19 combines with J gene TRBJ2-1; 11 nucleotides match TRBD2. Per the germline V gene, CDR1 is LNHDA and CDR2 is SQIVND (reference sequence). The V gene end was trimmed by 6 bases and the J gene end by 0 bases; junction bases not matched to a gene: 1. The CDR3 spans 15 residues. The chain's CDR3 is CASSGTSGSYNEQFF. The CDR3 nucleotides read TGTGCCAGTAGCGGGACTAGCGGCTCCTACAATGAGCAGTTCTTC. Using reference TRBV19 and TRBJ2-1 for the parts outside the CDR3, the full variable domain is DGGITQSPKYLFRKEGQNVTLSCEQNLNHDAMYWYRQDPGQGLRLIYYSQIVNDFQKGDIAEGYSVSREKKESFPLTVTSAQKNPTAFYLCASSGTSGSYNEQFFGPGTRLTVL.

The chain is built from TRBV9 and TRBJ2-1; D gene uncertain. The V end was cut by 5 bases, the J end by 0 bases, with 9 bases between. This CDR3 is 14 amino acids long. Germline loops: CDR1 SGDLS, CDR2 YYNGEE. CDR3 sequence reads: CASSFSSSYNEQFF. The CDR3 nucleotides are TGTGCCAGCAGTTTCAGCAGCTCCTACAATGAGCAGTTCTTC.

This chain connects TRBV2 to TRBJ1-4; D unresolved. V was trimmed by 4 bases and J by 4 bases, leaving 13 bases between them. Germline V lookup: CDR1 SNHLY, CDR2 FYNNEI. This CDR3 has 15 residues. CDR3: CASSAEGGGNEKLFF. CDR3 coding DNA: TGTGCCAGCAGTGCAGAGGGCGGAGGTAATGAAAAACTGTTTTTT.

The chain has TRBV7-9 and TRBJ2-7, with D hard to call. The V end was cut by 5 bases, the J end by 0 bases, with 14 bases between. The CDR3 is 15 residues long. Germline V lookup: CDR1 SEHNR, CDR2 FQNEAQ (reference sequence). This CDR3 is CASSLGPRPSYEQYF. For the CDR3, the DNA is TGTGCCAGCAGCCTCGGACCCCGACCCTCCTACGAGCAGTACTTC.

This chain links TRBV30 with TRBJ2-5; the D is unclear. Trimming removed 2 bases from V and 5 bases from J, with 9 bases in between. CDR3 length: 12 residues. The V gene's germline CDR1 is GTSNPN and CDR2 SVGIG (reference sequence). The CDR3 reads CAWSRAWETQYF. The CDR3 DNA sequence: TGTGCCTGGAGTCGGGCCTGGGAGACCCAGTACTTC.

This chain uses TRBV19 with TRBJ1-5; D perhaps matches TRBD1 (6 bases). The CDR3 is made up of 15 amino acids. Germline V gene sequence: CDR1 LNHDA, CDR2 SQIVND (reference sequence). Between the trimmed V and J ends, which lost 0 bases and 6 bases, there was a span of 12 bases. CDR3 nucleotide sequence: TGTGCCAGTAGTATAGATTCGGGGGGCTTTCAGCCCCAGCATTTT. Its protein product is CASSIDSGGFQPQHF.

CDR3 residues: CASSPQGYSNQPQHF. DNA of the CDR3: TGTGCCAGCAGTCCACAGGGGTATAGCAATCAGCCCCAGCATTTT. The genes are TRBV2 and TRBJ1-5; 7 nucleotides agree with TRBD1. The CDR3 is made up of 15 amino acids. CDR1 SNHLY and CDR2 FYNNEI come from the germline V gene. V shed 5 bases and J 0 bases; nucleotides not matched to a gene: 4.

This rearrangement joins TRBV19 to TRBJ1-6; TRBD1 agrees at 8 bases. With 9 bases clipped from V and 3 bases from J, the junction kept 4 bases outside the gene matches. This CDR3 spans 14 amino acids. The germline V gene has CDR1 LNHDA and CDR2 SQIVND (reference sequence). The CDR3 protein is CASTDRDYNSPLHF. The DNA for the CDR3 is TGTGCCAGCACGGACAGGGACTATAATTCACCCCTCCACTTT. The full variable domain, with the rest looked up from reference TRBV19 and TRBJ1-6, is DGGITQSPKYLFRKEGQNVTLSCEQNLNHDAMYWYRQDPGQGLRLIYYSQIVNDFQKGDIAEGYSVSREKKESFPLTVTSAQKNPTAFYLCASTDRDYNSPLHFGNGTRLTVT.

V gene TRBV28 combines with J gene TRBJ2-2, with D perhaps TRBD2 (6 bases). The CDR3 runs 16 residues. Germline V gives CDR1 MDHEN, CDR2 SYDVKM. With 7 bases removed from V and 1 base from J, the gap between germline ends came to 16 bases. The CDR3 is CASTAFSGGNTGELFF. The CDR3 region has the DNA TGTGCCAGCACTGCTTTCTCCGGGGGGAACACCGGGGAGCTGTTTTTT.

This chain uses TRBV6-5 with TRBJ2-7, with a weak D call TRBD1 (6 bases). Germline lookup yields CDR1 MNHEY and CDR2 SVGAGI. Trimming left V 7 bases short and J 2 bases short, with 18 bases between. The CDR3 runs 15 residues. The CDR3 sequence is CASTVNRETTYEQYF. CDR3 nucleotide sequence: TGTGCCAGCACCGTAAACAGGGAGACAACCTACGAGCAGTACTTC.